Listed below are T cell receptor beta chains from one sample, sequenced in a study of T cell therapy after organ transplantation. Their specific antigens are unknown. Produced via immunoSEQ multiplex PCR; TCRdb's table is partial and in-frame only. The repertoire has 15,000 to 20,000 clones, roughly four fifths of them found once; the top ten carry about 10%. Specimen: CD8+ T cells from blood, collected after autologous CMV-specific T cell therapy. Receptors originate from a human patient who had received a solid organ transplant and had CMV disease. The graft donor may account for some of the T cells. CDR3s include the opening cysteine and the closing phenylalanine or tryptophan. D genes are given only for firm matches. Clone size, where shown, is once, few, many, or a class for clones that have expanded.

TRBJ2-7 | NA | NA | TRBV6-5 | 13 | CASGYGRVYEQYF | TGTGCCAGCGGTTATGGCAGGGTCTACGAGCAGTACTTC
TRBJ2-1 | TRBD1 | NA | TRBV5-1 | 16 | CASSRDRGRRVNEQFF | TGCGCCAGCAGTCGTGACAGGGGCCGTCGGGTCAATGAGCAGTTCTTC
TRBJ2-5 | NA | NA | TRBV7-9 | 14 | CASSLADSQETQYF | TGTGCCAGCAGCTTAGCCGACTCCCAAGAGACCCAGTACTTC
TRBJ1-6 | NA | NA | TRBV7-3 | 16 | CASSLTGTPELEPLHF | TGTGCCAGCAGCTTAACGGGAACCCCCGAGTTGGAACCCCTCCACTTT
TRBJ2-1 | NA | NA | TRBV7-9 | 13 | CASDSSGTGEQFF | TGTGCCAGCGATTCTAGCGGCACAGGGGAGCAGTTCTTC
TRBJ2-5 | NA | NA | TRBV5-6 | 15 | CASSGGQTGQETQYF | TGTGCCAGCAGCGGAGGACAGACGGGGCAAGAGACCCAGTACTTC
TRBJ2-3 | NA | NA | TRBV6-5 | 14 | CASGPTGPGDTQYF | TGTGCCAGCGGCCCTACGGGCCCCGGGGATACGCAGTATTTT
TRBJ2-3 | NA | once | TRBV19 | 17 | CASSILLIAANTDTQYF | TGTGCCAGTAGTATACTGCTGATCGCGGCGAACACAGATACGCAGTATTTT
TRBJ1-6 | NA | few | TRBV2 | 15 | CASSDRDSYNSPLHF | TGTGCCAGCAGTGACAGGGACTCCTATAATTCACCCCTCCACTTT
TRBJ1-5 | NA | NA | TRBV4-3 | 14 | CASSQDPINQPQHF | TGCGCCAGCAGCCAAGATCCCATCAATCAGCCCCAGCATTTT
TRBJ2-2 | NA | NA | TRBV6-5 | 14 | CASSLRWGSGELFF | TGTGCCAGCAGCTTACGGTGGGGGTCCGGGGAGCTGTTTTTT
TRBJ1-1 | NA | NA | TRBV5-6 | 17 | CASSLGFGGDLNTEAFF | TGTGCCAGCAGCTTAGGCTTTGGGGGCGACCTGAACACTGAAGCTTTCTTT
TRBJ2-2 | NA | NA | TRBV15 | 15 | CATRENGGDTGELFF | TGTGCCACCAGAGAGAACGGGGGTGACACCGGGGAGCTGTTTTTT
TRBJ1-2 | TRBD1 | NA | TRBV5-4 | 13 | CASSRDRGDGYTF | TGTGCCAGCAGTCGGGACAGGGGTGATGGCTACACCTTC
TRBJ1-4 | NA | NA | TRBV6-6 | 12 | CAIAIGEEKLFF | TGTGCCATCGCTATCGGGGAGGAAAAACTGTTTTTT
TRBJ2-7 | TRBD1 | NA | TRBV28 | 15 | CASSWDRSISYEQYF | TGTGCCAGCAGCTGGGACAGGTCCATCTCCTACGAGCAGTACTTC
TRBJ1-2 | NA | NA | TRBV7-6 | 15 | CASSPALALLHGYTF | TGTGCCAGCAGCCCCGCTTTGGCCCTTTTGCATGGCTACACCTTC
TRBJ1-2 | TRBD1 | few | TRBV27 | 15 | CASREDRGLRRGYTF | TGTGCCAGCAGAGAAGACAGGGGGCTTCGGCGTGGCTACACCTTC
TRBJ2-5 | TRBD1 | NA | TRBV6-1 | 14 | CASSEGGGVETQYF | TGTGCCAGCAGTGAAGGAGGGGGCGTCGAGACCCAGTACTTC
TRBJ2-1 | TRBD2 | once | TRBV27 | 15 | CASSFPAGGYNEQFF | TGTGCCAGCAGTTTTCCAGCGGGAGGGTACAATGAGCAGTTCTTC
TRBJ2-3 | NA | NA | TRBV7-9 | 17 | CASSRIPAGTGTDTQYF | TGTGCCAGCAGCCGAATACCGGCGGGAACAGGCACAGATACGCAGTATTTT
TRBJ2-3 | NA | NA | TRBV4-1 | 17 | CASSLSETGIFADTQYF | TGCGCCAGCAGCCTCAGCGAGACAGGTATTTTCGCAGATACGCAGTATTTT
TRBJ1-1 | NA | NA | TRBV5-6 | 12 | CASSSMQAEAFF | TGTGCCAGCAGCTCTATGCAGGCTGAAGCTTTCTTT